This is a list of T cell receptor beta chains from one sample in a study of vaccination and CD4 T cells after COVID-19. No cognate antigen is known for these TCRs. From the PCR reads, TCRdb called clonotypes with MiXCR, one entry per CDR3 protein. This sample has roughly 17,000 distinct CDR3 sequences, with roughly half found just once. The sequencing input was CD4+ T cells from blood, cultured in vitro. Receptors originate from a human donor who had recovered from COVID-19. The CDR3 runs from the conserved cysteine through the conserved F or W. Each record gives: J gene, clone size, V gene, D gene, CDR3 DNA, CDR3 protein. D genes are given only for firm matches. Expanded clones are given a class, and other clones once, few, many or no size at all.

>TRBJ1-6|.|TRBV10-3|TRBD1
TGTGCCACCCAGCGGGCAGGGGGAAAGGGGCCTTCACCCCTCCACTTT
CATQRAGGKGPSPLHF
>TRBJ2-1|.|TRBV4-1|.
TGCGCCAGCGCACAGCACGGAGTTAACAATGAGCAGTTCTTC
CASAQHGVNNEQFF
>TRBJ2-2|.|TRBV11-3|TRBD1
TGTGCCAGCAGCACAGGGGGCGCGATCGGGGAGCTGTTTTTT
CASSTGGAIGELFF
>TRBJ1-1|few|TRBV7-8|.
TGTGCCAGCAGCTCCCGGACCGAGAACACTGAAGCTTTCTTT
CASSSRTENTEAFF
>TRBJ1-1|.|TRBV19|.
TGTGCCAGTAGTATACGGGTCCCCCTTATGAACACTGAAGCTTTCTTT
CASSIRVPLMNTEAFF
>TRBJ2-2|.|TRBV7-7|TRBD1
TGTGCTAGCAGCCCGAGGGCGACAGGGGTCGGGGAGCTGTTTTTT
CASSPRATGVGELFF
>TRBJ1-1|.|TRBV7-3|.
TGTGCCAGCAGCCGGGAGGGGACCTTAGAGGAAGCTTTCTTT
CASSREGTLEEAFF
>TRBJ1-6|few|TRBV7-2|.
TGTGCCAGCAGCCAAGGTGGGGGCAGGGAGGTCCCCCTCCACTTT
CASSQGGGREVPLHF
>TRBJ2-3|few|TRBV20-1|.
TGCAGTGCAAGGAACAGGAGAGGGGGCACAGATACGCAGTATTTT
CSARNRRGGTDTQYF
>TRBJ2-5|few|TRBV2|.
TGTGCCAGCAGAGCGGGTCCGGGGGAGACCCAGTACTTC
CASRAGPGETQYF